The TCR beta chain under discussion was sequenced for a study of T cell responses to AZD1222 COVID-19 vaccine. On the study more broadly: Researchers grouped second doses given at about 4 or about 12 weeks into one pool.

This clone showed up just once. Its cognate antigen is unknown. Sequencing used immunoSEQ multiplex PCR; TCRdb keeps in-frame clones, though not all of them. The sample consists of fewer than 120,000 clones, roughly nine tenths of them appearing once. Unmatched junction bases numbered 16, after V lost 7 bases and J lost 8 bases. The germline gives CDR1 LNHDA, CDR2 SQIVND (reference sequence). CDR3 length equals 15 residues. Study results and limitations: The donor cohort was predominantly white British with a female majority, and clonal diversity may have been underestimated. Spike-specific TCR breadth rose after two AZD1222 doses, and depth rose as well. Only a handful of AZD1222 recipients, more than five in all, had baseline seropositivity.

The TCR sequence derives from an adult in good health. Here the sequenced sample was peripheral blood, taken on day 0 of AZD1222 vaccination. The chain joins TRBV19 to TRBJ1-2; TRBD1 matches at 7 bases. CDR3 loop: CASILHPTGVGGYTF. As DNA, the CDR3 is TGTGCCAGTATCCTACACCCCACAGGGGTTGGCGGCTACACCTTC. Together with reference TRBV19 and TRBJ1-2, the CDR3 gives the full variable domain: DGGITQSPKYLFRKEGQNVTLSCEQNLNHDAMYWYRQDPGQGLRLIYYSQIVNDFQKGDIAEGYSVSREKKESFPLTVTSAQKNPTAFYLCASILHPTGVGGYTFGSGTRLTVV.